This T cell receptor (beta chain) was sequenced during a study of cytomegalovirus exposure and HLA in healthy donors. Study-wide results and caveats: A few chains linked to CMV were shown in vitro to be specific for CMV antigens. Trimming of TCR beta V- and J-genes showed a link, identified in a later analysis, to a missense DCLRE1C variant. The study carried out a later analysis of TCR beta sequences. It associated around 17,000 of them with specific HLA alleles at a false discovery rate of 0.05. A later analysis found most CMV-associated TCR beta chains apparently HLA-restricted.

A word on this clone: What it binds is unknown.

The primer mix had 60 Vbeta and 13 Jbeta primers. TCRdb's copy holds only in-frame clones and misses some; the assay was immunoSEQ multiplex PCR. The repertoire includes 100,000 to 150,000 clones, over 60% of them detected once, and 2.7% sits in the top ten. This CDR3 spans 14 amino acids. V shed 1 base and J shed 9 bases, with 14 bases lying between them. Germline V gene lookup returns CDR1 SGDLS and CDR2 YYNGEE. This TCR was recovered from a middle-aged woman in good health and CMV-seropositive. V and J are TRBV9 and TRBJ2-1, with D perhaps matching TRBD1 (6 bases). Sequenced: PBMCs. The CDR3 nucleotides read TGTGCCAGCAGCGTAAATTGGGGGCCGGGTGAGCAGTTCTTC. The encoded protein is CASSVNWGPGEQFF.